This record looks at one T cell receptor beta chain sequence and its context. Its antigen remains unidentified. The data were taken from a study of CD8 T cells in ankylosing spondylitis. Preparation of TCR beta libraries was done by quantitative 5'-RACE with molecular barcodes. TCRdb redid the calling of the 5' RACE reads with MiXCR, one entry per CDR3 protein. Found here are over 150,000 distinct CDR3 sequences, about 20% of them singletons; the top ten hold approximately 4.3%. Germline V lookup: CDR1 MGHRA, CDR2 YSYEKL. This CDR3 is 14 amino acids long. The V and J ends lost 0 bases and 3 bases respectively, with 6 bases between them. Findings and caveats of the study: Existing reports had already noted some motif variants in reactive arthritis synovial fluid and blood. Matched synovial fluid from ankylosing spondylitis patients was reported to be enriched for disease-linked clones. Seemingly characteristic of ankylosing spondylitis blood was a TCR beta motif consisting of 7 or 8 highly homologous variants.

This TCR came from a male donor between 5 and 35 years old with ankylosing spondylitis or in good health (not recorded which). This chain joins TRBV4-1 and TRBJ2-1, with a weak D call TRBD2 (5 bases). The sequenced sample consisted of blood, either unsorted or a sorted T cell fraction (not recorded which). The CDR3 bases are TGCGCCAGCAGCCAAGATCGGGACTACAATGAGCAGTTCTTC. It translates to CASSQDRDYNEQFF.